This T cell receptor (beta chain) was identified during a study of CD8 T cells in Susac syndrome. Study overall: Within the group of sequenced Susac syndrome patients, roughly six had active disease and about 8 were in remission. Notes on the study in general: Clonal expansion did not appear in Susac syndrome CD4+ T cell repertoires.

The CDR3 runs 14 residues. Germline V gene lookup returns CDR1 DFQATT and CDR2 SNEGSKA (reference sequence). The V gene lost 5 bases and the J gene lost 7 bases, with 21 bases spanning the gap. When the RNA was reverse transcribed, random hexamers were used with an input of 0.5 to 1 ug. The TCR beta CDR3 was amplified by immunoSEQ multiplex PCR across 54 Vbeta, 13 Jbeta. TCRdb called the immunoSEQ multiplex PCR reads again in MiXCR, with one record for every CDR3 protein. The profile shows 150,000 to 200,000 distinct CDR3 sequences, 94% of them singletons. A remark on this clonotype: Its specificity is unknown.

The chain recombines TRBV20-1 with TRBJ2-7; the D gene is possibly TRBD2 (5 bases). The clonotype originates from a human donor with Susac syndrome. The sequencing sample was made of CD4+ T cells from PBMCs. In DNA form, the CDR3 reads TGCAGTGCTGTAACTGAGAAGGGTTCGGGGGAGCAGTACTTC. Its translation: CSAVTEKGSGEQYF.